This is a list of T cell receptor beta chains from one sample in a study of glioma-infiltrating T cells. TCRdb re-derived calls from the multiplex PCR reads in MiXCR, one entry per CDR3 protein. The data contain more than 300,000 distinct CDR3 sequences, about two fifths of them singletons. Sequenced: glioma tissue, nonneoplastic brain tissue, or PBMCs (not recorded which). These receptors came from a human donor with low-grade glioma or glioblastoma, undergoing nonglioma brain surgery, or in good health (not recorded which). The CDR3 runs from the conserved cysteine through the conserved F or W. The order of the fields is D gene, J gene, CDR3 length, clone size, V gene, CDR3 DNA, CDR3 protein. D genes are given only for firm matches. Rows may omit the clone size; those that give it use once, few, many or a size class.

D: NA; J: TRBJ2-5; length: 14; size: few; V: TRBV27; DNA: TGTGCCAGCAGGCCTATAGGCCCCGGAGAGACCCAGTACTTC; CDR3: CASRPIGPGETQYF
D: NA; J: TRBJ1-2; length: 13; size: few; V: TRBV7-2; DNA: TGTGCCAGCAGCTCAACAGGGTCGGATGGCTACACCTTC; CDR3: CASSSTGSDGYTF
D: NA; J: TRBJ1-2; length: 11; size: NA; V: TRBV6-2/TRBV6-3; DNA: TGTGCCAGCAGTTACGGAACGGAGGCCACCTTC; CDR3: CASSYGTEATF
D: TRBD1; J: TRBJ2-1; length: 12; size: many; V: TRBV20-1; DNA: TGCAGTGCTAGAAGGGGGCGCGATGAGCAGTTCTTC; CDR3: CSARRGRDEQFF
D: NA; J: TRBJ1-2; length: 16; size: few; V: TRBV12-3/TRBV12-4; DNA: TGTGCCAGCAGTTTAGCGCGTTACGGACAAGACGACGGCTACACCTTC; CDR3: CASSLARYGQDDGYTF
D: TRBD2; J: TRBJ2-5; length: 16; size: NA; V: TRBV6-1; DNA: TGTGCCGGCAGCCCACGACTAGCGGGAGGGCGAGAGACCCAGTACTTC; CDR3: CAGSPRLAGGRETQYF
D: NA; J: TRBJ2-3; length: 14; size: NA; V: TRBV4-1; DNA: TGCGCCAGCAGCCAAGATTACCAAACAGATACGCAGTATTTT; CDR3: CASSQDYQTDTQYF
D: NA; J: TRBJ1-2; length: 14; size: NA; V: TRBV28; DNA: TGTGCCAGCAGTTTGTCGTACAGGAACTATGGCTACACCTTC; CDR3: CASSLSYRNYGYTF
D: TRBD2; J: TRBJ2-7; length: 17; size: NA; V: TRBV2; DNA: TGTGCCAGCAGAGCGCCGGGACTAGCGGGAGCGAACAACGAGCAGTACTTC; CDR3: CASRAPGLAGANNEQYF
D: NA; J: TRBJ1-2; length: 14; size: NA; V: TRBV20-1; DNA: TGCAGTGCTAGAGATTCAAGCACGAACTATGGCTACACCTTC; CDR3: CSARDSSTNYGYTF
D: TRBD1; J: TRBJ1-6; length: 17; size: few; V: TRBV5-1; DNA: TGCGCCAGCAGCCCAGCTCTTGAGGCAGGGGGAAATTCACCCCTCCACTTT; CDR3: CASSPALEAGGNSPLHF
D: NA; J: TRBJ2-7; length: 15; size: NA; V: TRBV19; DNA: TGTGCCAGTAGTACCGACTGGGGGCTGCTCTACGAGCAGTACTTC; CDR3: CASSTDWGLLYEQYF
D: NA; J: TRBJ2-6; length: 14; size: many; V: TRBV6-2/TRBV6-3; DNA: TGTGCCAGCAGTTACAGCTCTGGGGCCAACGTCCTGACTTTC; CDR3: CASSYSSGANVLTF
D: NA; J: TRBJ1-1; length: 17; size: few; V: TRBV11-2; DNA: TGTGCCAGCAGCTTAATAGTACCGGGACACCAGAACACTGAAGCTTTCTTT; CDR3: CASSLIVPGHQNTEAFF
D: NA; J: TRBJ1-1; length: 14; size: many; V: TRBV28; DNA: TGTGCCAGCAGTTGGAACAGGGCGATCACTGAAGCTTTCTTT; CDR3: CASSWNRAITEAFF